The text below deals with one T cell receptor (beta chain). Antigen specificity is unknown. They isolated at least 6 million PBMCs from each sample. This sample was taken from a study of blood T cells in healthy people across ages. This CDR3 has 13 residues. The germline V gene encodes CDR1 MNHEY and CDR2 SMNVEV (reference sequence). Regarding the study as a whole: Diversity figures based on one million T cells were deemed too low.

A J-beta primer mix and a sample-barcoded 5' primer were used in a second PCR of roughly 6 to 12 cycles. Every single cDNA molecule received a tag from a template-switch adaptor with 12 random nucleotides. From each sample, at least 2.5 million paired-end reads containing CDR3 were obtained. TCRdb called the 5' RACE reads again in MiXCR, with one record for every CDR3 protein. The sample carries around 1.5 million distinct CDR3 sequences, about 35% recorded once. Specimen: blood. The TCR comes from a woman aged 25 to 39 in good health. V usage is TRBV27 and J usage is TRBJ2-5, with a possible D match to TRBD1 (6 bases). The closer fit of TRBJ2-7 to the DNA end suggests the J call may be wrong. The CDR3 here is CASSILRTDEQYF. DNA for the CDR3: TGTGCCAGCAGTATACTAAGGACAGACGAGCAGTACTTC.